A single sample is the source of the 6 T cell receptor beta chains below, sequenced in a study of cytomegalovirus exposure and HLA in healthy donors. Vbeta (60) and Jbeta (13) primers were used in the PCR. Measured with immunoSEQ multiplex PCR; TCRdb has only the in-frame clones, and not every one. Of under 100,000 clones listed, roughly 85% are singletons. The sequenced material came from PBMCs. The receptor set was obtained from a man under 40 in good health and CMV-seronegative.

The chain employs TRBV4-3 and TRBJ2-7; TRBD2 is a possible D gene (5 bases). Germline V gives CDR1 LGHNA, CDR2 YSLEER. The V end was cut by 1 base, the J end by 0 bases, with 7 bases between. The CDR3 consists of 14 residues. This chain's CDR3 is CASSQGLASYEQYF. CDR3 nucleotides: TGCGCCAGCAGCCAAGGGCTAGCCTCCTACGAGCAGTACTTC.

This chain connects TRBV6-5 to TRBJ2-1; D is ambiguous. CDR3 length: 13 residues. In germline, CDR1 is MNHEY, CDR2 SVGAGI. V gave up 4 bases and J gave up 6 bases, with 10 bases separating them. The CDR3 nucleotides read TGTGCCAGCAGTTCACCGGGTAGCAATGAGCAGTTCTTC. Protein: CASSSPGSNEQFF.

This rearrangement joins TRBV6-1 to TRBJ2-3; TRBD1 might be the D (6 bases). The ends were cut back, 0 bases at V and 5 bases at J, with 9 bases in the middle. Germline V gene sequence: CDR1 MNHNS, CDR2 SASEGT. The CDR3 runs 14 residues. CDR3: CASSEAGGRDTQYF. CDR3 sequence (DNA): TGTGCCAGCAGTGAAGCAGGGGGTCGAGATACGCAGTATTTT.

This sequence joins TRBV7-2 and TRBJ1-1, with unresolved D. Between the trimmed V and J ends, which lost 4 bases and 6 bases, there was a span of 12 bases. Germline values: CDR1 SGHTA, CDR2 FQGNSA. The CDR3 runs 13 residues. DNA of the CDR3: TGTGCCAGCAGCTCTAGTACGAGGGCTGAAGCTTTCTTT. Its translation is CASSSSTRAEAFF.

Details on this clone: The junction departs from germline at one end; a sequencing error may be responsible. This chain joins TRBV19 and TRBJ2-7; the match to TRBD2 covers 11 bases. The germline CDR1 and CDR2 sequences are LNHDA and SQIVND (reference sequence). This CDR3 contains 14 residues. CDR3 DNA sequence: TGTGCCAGGAGTACACTAGCGGGGGCCTACGAGCAGTACTTC. It encodes CARSTLAGAYEQYF.

This clone was counted once. One end of the junction does not line up with germline, which may come from a read error. The rearrangement links TRBV6-5 to TRBJ1-1; no definite D call. The CDR3 sequence is 15 residues long. CDR1 is MNHEY and CDR2 is SVGAGI in the germline V gene. The CDR3 region is CSSRGLGWGNTEAFF. The CDR3 DNA follows: TGTTCCAGCAGAGGACTGGGTTGGGGGAACACTGAAGCTTTCTTT.